The T cell receptor (beta chain) under discussion was sequenced for a study of spatial heterogeneity in lung cancer. A single record per CDR3 protein comes from TCRdb applying MiXCR to the 5' RACE reads. The sample shows approximately 9,500 distinct CDR3 sequences, about 4.5% of them seen only once. Findings of the study overall: Alpha chains reached an estimated coverage of roughly 7.1% of tumor T cells, and beta chains approximately 13%. The study found that expanded intratumoral alpha and beta TCR counts tracked tumor mutation counts.

Time point of the sample: sample taken at primary tumor resection. This clonotype occurred many times. Its specificity is unknown. The CDR3 consists of 13 residues. The V gene's germline CDR1 is GTSNPN and CDR2 SVGIG (reference sequence). V was cut by 1 base and J by 1 base, with 5 bases left in between. This TCR was recovered from a female donor with early-stage non-small cell lung cancer. This specimen was lung tumor tissue, taken at surgery. This rearrangement joins TRBV30 to TRBJ1-5; the D is unclear. CDR3 amino acids: CAWSDRSNQPQHF. For the CDR3, the DNA is TGTGCCTGGAGTGATCGGAGCAATCAGCCCCAGCATTTT.